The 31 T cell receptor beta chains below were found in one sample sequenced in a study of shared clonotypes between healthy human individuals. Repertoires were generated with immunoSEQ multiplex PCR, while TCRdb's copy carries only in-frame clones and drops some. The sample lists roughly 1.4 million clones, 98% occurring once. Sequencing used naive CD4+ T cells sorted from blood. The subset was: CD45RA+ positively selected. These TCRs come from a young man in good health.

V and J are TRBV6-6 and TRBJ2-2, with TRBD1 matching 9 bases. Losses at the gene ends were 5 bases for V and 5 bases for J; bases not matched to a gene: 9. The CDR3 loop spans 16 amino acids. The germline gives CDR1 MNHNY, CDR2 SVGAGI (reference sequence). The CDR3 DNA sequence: TGTGCCAGCAGTAGCCTCCGGGACAGGGCAACCGGGGAGCTGTTTTTT. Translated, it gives CASSSLRDRATGELFF.

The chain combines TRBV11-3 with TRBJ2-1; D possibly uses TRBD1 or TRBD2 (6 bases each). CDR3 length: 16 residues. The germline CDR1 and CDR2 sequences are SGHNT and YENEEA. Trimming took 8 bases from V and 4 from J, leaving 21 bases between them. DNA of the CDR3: TGTGCCAGCGGCCCCGGGTCGGGGGCCCAGTACAATGAGCAGTTCTTC. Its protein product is CASGPGSGAQYNEQFF.

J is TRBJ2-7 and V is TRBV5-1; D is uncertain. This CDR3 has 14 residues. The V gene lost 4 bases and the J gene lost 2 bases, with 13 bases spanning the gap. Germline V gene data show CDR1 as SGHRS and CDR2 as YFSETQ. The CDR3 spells CASSLQGQTYEQYF. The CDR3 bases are TGCGCCAGCAGCCTGCAAGGGCAGACCTACGAGCAGTACTTC.

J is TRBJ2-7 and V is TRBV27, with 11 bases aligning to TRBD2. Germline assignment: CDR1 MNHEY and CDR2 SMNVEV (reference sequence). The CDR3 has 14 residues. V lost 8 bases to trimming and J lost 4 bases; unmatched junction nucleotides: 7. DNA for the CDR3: TGTGCCAGCGGGACACTAGCGGGAGCTTACGAGCAGTACTTC. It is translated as CASGTLAGAYEQYF.

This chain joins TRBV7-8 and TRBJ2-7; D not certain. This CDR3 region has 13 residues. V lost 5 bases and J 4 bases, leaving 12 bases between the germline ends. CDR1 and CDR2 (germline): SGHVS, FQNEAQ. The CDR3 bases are TGTGCCAGCAGCCCAGTTCTGGTTTACGAGCAGTACTTC. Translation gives CASSPVLVYEQYF.

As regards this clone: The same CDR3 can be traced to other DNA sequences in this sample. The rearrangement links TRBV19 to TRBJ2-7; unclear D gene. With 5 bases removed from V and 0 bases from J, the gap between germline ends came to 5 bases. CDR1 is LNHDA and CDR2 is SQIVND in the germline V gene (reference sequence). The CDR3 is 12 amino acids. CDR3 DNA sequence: TGTGCCAGTAGTGGGGACTCCTACGAGCAGTACTTC. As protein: CASSGDSYEQYF. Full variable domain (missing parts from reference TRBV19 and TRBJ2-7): DGGITQSPKYLFRKEGQNVTLSCEQNLNHDAMYWYRQDPGQGLRLIYYSQIVNDFQKGDIAEGYSVSREKKESFPLTVTSAQKNPTAFYLCASSGDSYEQYFGPGTRLTVT.

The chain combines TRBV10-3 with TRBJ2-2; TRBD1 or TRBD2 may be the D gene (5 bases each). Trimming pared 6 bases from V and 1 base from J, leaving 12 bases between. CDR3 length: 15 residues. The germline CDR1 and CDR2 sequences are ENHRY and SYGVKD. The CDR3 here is CAIRRDTGNTGELFF. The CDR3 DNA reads TGTGCCATCAGGAGGGATACAGGGAACACCGGGGAGCTGTTTTTT.

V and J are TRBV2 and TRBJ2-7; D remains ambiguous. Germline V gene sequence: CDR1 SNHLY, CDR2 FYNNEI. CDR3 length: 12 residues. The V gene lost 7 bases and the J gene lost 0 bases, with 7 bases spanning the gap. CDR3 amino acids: CASKYTSYEQYF. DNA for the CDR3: TGTGCCAGCAAATACACCTCCTACGAGCAGTACTTC.

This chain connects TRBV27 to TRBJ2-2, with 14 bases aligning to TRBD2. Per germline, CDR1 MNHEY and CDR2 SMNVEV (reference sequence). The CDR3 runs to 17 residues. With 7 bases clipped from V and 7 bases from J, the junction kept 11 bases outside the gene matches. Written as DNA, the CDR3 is TGTGCCAGCACTTCCCCTGGACTAGCGGGAGGTCTCGGGGAGCTGTTTTTT. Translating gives CASTSPGLAGGLGELFF.

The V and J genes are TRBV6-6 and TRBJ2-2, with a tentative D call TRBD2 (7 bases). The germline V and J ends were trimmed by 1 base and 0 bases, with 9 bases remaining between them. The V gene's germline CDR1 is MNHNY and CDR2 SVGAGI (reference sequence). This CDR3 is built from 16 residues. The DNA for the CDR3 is TGTGCCAGCAGTTACTGGGGGGGCCCGAACACCGGGGAGCTGTTTTTT. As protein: CASSYWGGPNTGELFF.

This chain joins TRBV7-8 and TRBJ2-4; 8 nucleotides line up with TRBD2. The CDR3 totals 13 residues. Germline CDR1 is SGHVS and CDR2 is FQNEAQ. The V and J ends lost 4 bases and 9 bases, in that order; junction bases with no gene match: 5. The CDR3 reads CASSSDGRGIQYF. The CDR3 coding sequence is TGTGCCAGCAGCTCAGACGGGAGGGGCATTCAGTACTTC.

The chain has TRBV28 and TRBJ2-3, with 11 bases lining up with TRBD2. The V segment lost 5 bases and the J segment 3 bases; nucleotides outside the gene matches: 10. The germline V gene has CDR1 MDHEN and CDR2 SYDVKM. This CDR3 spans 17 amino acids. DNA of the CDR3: TGTGCCAGCAGTACCCTCACCACTAGCGGGAGAACAGATACGCAGTATTTT. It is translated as CASSTLTTSGRTDTQYF.

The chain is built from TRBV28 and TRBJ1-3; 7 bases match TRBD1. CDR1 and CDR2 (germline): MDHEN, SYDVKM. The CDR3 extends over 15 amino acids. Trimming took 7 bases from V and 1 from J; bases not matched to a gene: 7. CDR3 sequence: CASIHSGGSGNTIYF. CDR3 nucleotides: TGTGCCAGCATCCACTCAGGGGGATCTGGAAACACCATATATTTT.

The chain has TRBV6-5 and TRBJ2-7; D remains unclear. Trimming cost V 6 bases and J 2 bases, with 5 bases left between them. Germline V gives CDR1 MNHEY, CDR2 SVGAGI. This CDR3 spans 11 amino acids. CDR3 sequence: CASSDTYEQYF. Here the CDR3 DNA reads TGTGCCAGCAGCGATACCTACGAGCAGTACTTC.

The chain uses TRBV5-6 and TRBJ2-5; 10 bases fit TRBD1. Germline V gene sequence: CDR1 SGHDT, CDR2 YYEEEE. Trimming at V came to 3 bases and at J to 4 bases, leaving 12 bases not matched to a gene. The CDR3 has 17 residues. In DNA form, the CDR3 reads TGTGCCAGCAGCTCCCTTCTGGGACAGGGGTCGGGAGAGACCCAGTACTTC. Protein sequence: CASSSLLGQGSGETQYF.

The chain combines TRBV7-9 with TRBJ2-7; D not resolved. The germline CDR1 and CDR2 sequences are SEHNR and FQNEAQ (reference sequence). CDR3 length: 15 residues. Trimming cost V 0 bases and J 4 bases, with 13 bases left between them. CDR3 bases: TGTGCCAGCAGCTTAGCGGGAAGAGTGCCTTACGAGCAGTACTTC. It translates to CASSLAGRVPYEQYF.

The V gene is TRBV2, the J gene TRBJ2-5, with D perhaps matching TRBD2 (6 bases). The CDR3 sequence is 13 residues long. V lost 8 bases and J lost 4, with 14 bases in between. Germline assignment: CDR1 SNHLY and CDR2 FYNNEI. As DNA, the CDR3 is TGTGCCAGCTTGAGACTAGGGCGAGAGACCCAGTACTTC. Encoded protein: CASLRLGRETQYF.

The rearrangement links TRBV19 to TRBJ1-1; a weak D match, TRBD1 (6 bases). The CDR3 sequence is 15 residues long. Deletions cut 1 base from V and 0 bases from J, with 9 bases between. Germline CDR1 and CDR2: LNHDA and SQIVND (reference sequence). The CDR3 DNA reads TGTGCCAGTAGTATAGTCGGGGGCGTGAACACTGAAGCTTTCTTT. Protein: CASSIVGGVNTEAFF.

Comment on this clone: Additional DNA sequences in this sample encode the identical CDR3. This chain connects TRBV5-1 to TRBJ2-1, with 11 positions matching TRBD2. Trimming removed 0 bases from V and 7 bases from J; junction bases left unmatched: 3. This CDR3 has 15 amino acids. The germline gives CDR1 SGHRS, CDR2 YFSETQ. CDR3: CASSLALAGANEQFF. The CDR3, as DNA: TGCGCCAGCAGCTTGGCACTAGCGGGAGCGAATGAGCAGTTCTTC. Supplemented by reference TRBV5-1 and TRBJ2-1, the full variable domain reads KAGVTQTPRYLIKTRGQQVTLSCSPISGHRSVSWYQQTPGQGLQFLFEYFSETQRNKGNFPGRFSGRQFSNSRSEMNVSTLELGDSALYLCASSLALAGANEQFFGPGTRLTVL.

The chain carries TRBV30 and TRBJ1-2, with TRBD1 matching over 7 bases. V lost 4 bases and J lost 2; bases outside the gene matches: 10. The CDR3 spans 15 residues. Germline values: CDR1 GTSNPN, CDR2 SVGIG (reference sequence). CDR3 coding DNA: TGTGCCTGGACGTTGCGACAGGGAATAAACTATGGCTACACCTTC. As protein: CAWTLRQGINYGYTF.

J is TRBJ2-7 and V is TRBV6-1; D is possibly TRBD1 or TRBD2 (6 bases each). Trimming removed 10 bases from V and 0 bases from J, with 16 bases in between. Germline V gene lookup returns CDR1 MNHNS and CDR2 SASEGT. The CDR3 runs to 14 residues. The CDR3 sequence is CATLTGAFSYEQYF. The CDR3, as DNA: TGTGCCACCTTGACGGGGGCGTTCTCCTACGAGCAGTACTTC.

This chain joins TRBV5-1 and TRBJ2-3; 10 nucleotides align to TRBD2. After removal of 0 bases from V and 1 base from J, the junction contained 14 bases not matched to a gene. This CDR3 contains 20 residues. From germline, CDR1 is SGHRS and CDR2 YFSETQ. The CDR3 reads CASSLGGWPSGSLRTDTQYF. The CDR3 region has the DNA TGCGCCAGCAGCTTGGGTGGGTGGCCTAGCGGGAGTCTCCGCACAGATACGCAGTATTTT.

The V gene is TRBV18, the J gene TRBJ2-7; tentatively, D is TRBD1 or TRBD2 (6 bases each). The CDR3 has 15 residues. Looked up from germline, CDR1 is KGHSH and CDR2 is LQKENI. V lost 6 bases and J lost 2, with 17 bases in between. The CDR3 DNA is TGTGCCAGCTCCCCGGGGGCAGGGGTTGCCTACGAGCAGTACTTC. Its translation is CASSPGAGVAYEQYF.

CDR3: CASSYGPGSHEQYF. CDR3 bases: TGTGCCAGCAGTTACGGGCCCGGGTCCCACGAGCAGTACTTC. V and J are TRBV6-5 and TRBJ2-7, with unresolved D. The V gene's germline CDR1 is MNHEY and CDR2 SVGAGI. The CDR3 length is 14 residues. V lost 2 bases to trimming and J lost 5 bases, with 13 bases between them.

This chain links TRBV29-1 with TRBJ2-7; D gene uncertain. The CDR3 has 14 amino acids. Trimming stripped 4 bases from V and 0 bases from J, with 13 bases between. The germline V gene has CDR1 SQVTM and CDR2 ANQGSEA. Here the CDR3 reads CSVVGLPSSYEQYF. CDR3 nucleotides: TGCAGCGTTGTTGGCCTCCCAAGCTCCTACGAGCAGTACTTC.

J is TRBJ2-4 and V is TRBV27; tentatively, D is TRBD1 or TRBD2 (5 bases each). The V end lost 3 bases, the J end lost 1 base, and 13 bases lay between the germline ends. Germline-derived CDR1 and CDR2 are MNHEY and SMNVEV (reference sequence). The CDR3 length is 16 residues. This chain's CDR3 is CASSFWGKSAKNIQYF. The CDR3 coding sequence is TGTGCCAGCAGTTTCTGGGGGAAGAGCGCCAAAAACATTCAGTACTTC.

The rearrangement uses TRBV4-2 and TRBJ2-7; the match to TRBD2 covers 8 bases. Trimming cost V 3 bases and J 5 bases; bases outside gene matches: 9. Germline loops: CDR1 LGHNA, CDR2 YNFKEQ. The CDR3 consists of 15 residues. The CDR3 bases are TGTGCCAGCAGCCAGGCCGGACTAGCTCCCAACGAGCAGTACTTC. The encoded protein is CASSQAGLAPNEQYF.

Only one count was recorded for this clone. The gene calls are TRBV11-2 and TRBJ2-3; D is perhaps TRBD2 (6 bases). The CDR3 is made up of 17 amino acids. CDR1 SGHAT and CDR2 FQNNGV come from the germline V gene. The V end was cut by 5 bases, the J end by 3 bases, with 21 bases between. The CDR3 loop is CASSQTASGTPTDTQYF. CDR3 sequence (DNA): TGTGCCAGCAGCCAAACCGCATCCGGGACTCCTACAGATACGCAGTATTTT.

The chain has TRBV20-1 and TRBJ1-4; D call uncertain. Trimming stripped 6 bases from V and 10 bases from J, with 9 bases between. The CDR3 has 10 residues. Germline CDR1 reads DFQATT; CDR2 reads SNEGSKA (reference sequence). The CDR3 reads CSAPAGKLFF. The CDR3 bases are TGCAGTGCCCCTGCGGGAAAACTGTTTTTT.

The CDR3 is CASSEAGSNFEAFF. Here the CDR3 DNA reads TGTGCCAGCAGTGAAGCAGGCAGTAACTTTGAAGCTTTCTTT. This chain uses TRBV6-1 with TRBJ1-1; the D is unclear. Germline values: CDR1 MNHNS, CDR2 SASEGT. The CDR3 spans 14 residues. V was shortened by 0 bases and J by 7 bases, with 12 bases between the two germline ends.

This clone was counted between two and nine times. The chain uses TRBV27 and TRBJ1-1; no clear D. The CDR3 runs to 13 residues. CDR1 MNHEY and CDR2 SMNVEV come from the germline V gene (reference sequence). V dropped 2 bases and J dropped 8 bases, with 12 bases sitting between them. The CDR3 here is CASSLNGDGEAFF. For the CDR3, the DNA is TGTGCCAGCAGTTTAAACGGAGACGGAGAAGCTTTCTTT.